This T cell receptor (beta chain) was documented in a study of blood T cells in healthy people across ages. A J-beta primer mix and a sample-barcoded 5' primer were used in a second PCR of roughly 7 to 12 cycles. Each CDR3 protein gets one entry after TCRdb re-called the 5' RACE reads with MiXCR. The table shows hundreds of thousands of distinct CDR3 sequences, with around 54% occurring only once. Roughly 10 milliliters was the volume of peripheral blood drawn from each donor. Remarks on this clonotype: Its antigen is unidentified.

Study findings and constraints: The study found TCR beta diversity correlated strongly with naive T cell percentage. Those diversity estimates obtained from one million T cells were thought to be underestimates. The study found more naive CD4+ cells and higher diversity in long-lived than aged donors.

The ends were cut back, 0 bases at V and 9 bases at J, with 15 bases in the middle. The CDR3 is 15 amino acids. CDR1 and CDR2 (germline): MNHEY, SVGEGT. This clonotype was obtained from a man aged 60 to 69 in good health. The sequencing input was blood. The V and J genes are TRBV6-2 or TRBV6-3 and TRBJ2-1; weak D call: TRBD1 (6 bases). This CDR3 reads CASSYSSRQAVEQFF. As DNA, the CDR3 is TGTGCCAGCAGTTACTCGAGCAGACAGGCTGTTGAGCAGTTCTTC.